One sample yielded the 28 T cell receptor beta chains listed below, sequenced in a study of T cell responses to AZD1222 COVID-19 vaccine. The table came from immunoSEQ multiplex PCR; TCRdb's copy has only in-frame clones and leaves some out. The repertoire holds over 100,000 clones, about nine tenths seen once, with 5% to 6.5% in the top ten. The sequences come from peripheral blood, collected on day 0 of AZD1222 vaccination. The receptors originated from an adult in good health.

V and J are TRBV4-3 and TRBJ1-3; D is uncertain. The V gene lost 0 bases and the J gene lost 0 bases, with 12 bases spanning the gap. The CDR3 runs 17 residues. CDR1 is LGHNA, CDR2 YSLEER, per germline. The CDR3 protein is CASSQEGFQSSGNTIYF. In nucleotides, the CDR3 is TGCGCCAGCAGCCAAGAGGGCTTCCAGAGCTCTGGAAACACCATATATTTT.

With respect to this clone: The same CDR3 arises from other DNA sequences in this sample as well. V gene TRBV24-1 combines with J gene TRBJ2-3; D may be TRBD1 (6 bases). CDR1 and CDR2 (germline): KGHDR, SFDVKD. CDR3 length: 14 amino acids. Between the trimmed V and J ends, which lost 5 bases and 1 base, there was a span of 9 bases. CDR3 sequence (DNA): TGTGCCACCAGTGGGGGGCCTGGCACAGATACGCAGTATTTT. Translating gives CATSGGPGTDTQYF.

V usage is TRBV7-2 and J usage is TRBJ1-1; D call uncertain. This CDR3 comprises 14 residues. Trimming took off 3 bases at V and 5 bases at J, with 13 bases between the two ends. CDR1 is SGHTA and CDR2 is FQGNSA in the germline V gene. As DNA, the CDR3 is TGTGCCAGCAGCTTGGGAGCGGCGGGTACTGAAGCTTTCTTT. This translates into CASSLGAAGTEAFF.

This clone was seen a handful of times. The chain combines TRBV6-4 with TRBJ1-2; no reliable D call. V shed 0 bases and J shed 4 bases, with 6 bases lying between them. The CDR3 contains 13 residues. In germline, CDR1 is MRHNA, CDR2 SNTAGT. The CDR3 sequence is CASSDSRVYGYTF. CDR3 DNA sequence: TGTGCCAGCAGTGACTCCCGCGTCTATGGCTACACCTTC.

The rearrangement joins TRBV30 to TRBJ1-5, with TRBD1 as a possible D gene (5 bases). The ends were cut back, 3 bases at V and 9 bases at J, with 21 bases in the middle. Germline V gene data show CDR1 as GTSNPN and CDR2 as SVGIG (reference sequence). CDR3 length: 15 residues. The DNA of the CDR3 is TGTGCCTGGAGCTCAATAGGGGCCGCTCCAAGGCCCCAGCATTTT. Translation: CAWSSIGAAPRPQHF.

This CDR3 is CAWSRTANEQYF. CDR3 DNA: TGTGCCTGGAGTCGGACGGCCAACGAGCAGTACTTC. V usage is TRBV30 and J usage is TRBJ2-7; unclear D gene. The germline CDR1 and CDR2 sequences are GTSNPN and SVGIG (reference sequence). The V end lost 2 bases, the J end lost 5 bases, and 10 bases lay between the germline ends. The CDR3 consists of 12 residues.

This clone has a handful of counts. V usage is TRBV6-5 and J usage is TRBJ1-2; possibly TRBD1 for D (6 bases). CDR3 length: 12 amino acids. V was pared by 8 bases and J by 7 bases, with 14 bases between. Germline values: CDR1 MNHEY, CDR2 SVGAGI. The CDR3 DNA reads TGTGCCAGCTGGGGCCGGACAGCTGGCTACACCTTC. It translates to CASWGRTAGYTF.

The gene calls are TRBV7-9 and TRBJ2-4; D uncertain. Per germline, CDR1 SEHNR and CDR2 FQNEAQ (reference sequence). The CDR3 runs 13 residues. V dropped 5 bases and J dropped 10 bases, with 15 bases sitting between them. The CDR3: CASSGPGRSIQYF. CDR3 bases: TGTGCCAGCAGCGGGCCGGGCAGATCTATTCAGTACTTC.

This rearrangement joins TRBV14 to TRBJ2-3, with 8 nucleotides matching TRBD2. CDR1 and CDR2 (germline): SGHDN, FVKESK. The CDR3 totals 14 residues. The V gene end was trimmed by 10 bases and the J gene end by 4 bases; junction bases not matched to a gene: 10. The DNA of the CDR3 is TGTGCCACTCACCCGGGGGGGGTCTCAGATACGCAGTATTTT. This encodes CATHPGGVSDTQYF.

This chain joins TRBV12-5 and TRBJ1-2, with D perhaps matching TRBD1 (6 bases). The CDR3 has 14 amino acids. V was shortened by 7 bases and J by 0 bases, with 12 bases between the two germline ends. Germline V CDR1 and CDR2: LGHNT, FRNRAP. As DNA, the CDR3 is TGTGCTAGTGCCTTGGGGGGGCCTAACTATGGCTACACCTTC. Translation: CASALGGPNYGYTF.

This sequence joins TRBV6-5 and TRBJ1-2; a possible D gene is TRBD1 (5 bases). The CDR3 covers 14 residues. Germline-derived CDR1 and CDR2 are MNHEY and SVGAGI. Trimming left V 6 bases short and J 3 bases short, with 14 bases between. The CDR3 nucleotides are TGTGCCAGCAGCGAGGATGACAGATACTATGGCTACACCTTC. Protein product: CASSEDDRYYGYTF.

The rearrangement uses TRBV12-3 or TRBV12-4 and TRBJ1-2; 10 positions match TRBD1. The V segment lost 6 bases and the J segment 5 bases; nucleotides outside the gene matches: 3. The CDR3 consists of 13 residues. The CDR3: CASSPGQGYGYTF. CDR3 in DNA: TGTGCCAGCAGCCCGGGACAGGGGTATGGCTACACCTTC.

This chain connects TRBV12-3 or TRBV12-4 to TRBJ2-7; 8 bases map to TRBD1. This CDR3 is built from 12 residues. With 10 bases clipped from V and 5 bases from J, the junction kept 7 bases outside the gene matches. For the CDR3, the DNA is TGTGCCACTACAGGGGGGCAGCACGAGCAGTACTTC. Its protein is CATTGGQHEQYF.

This clone has only a few counts. The chain carries TRBV4-1 and TRBJ1-1, with 8 positions matching TRBD1. Trimming removed 3 bases from V and 8 bases from J; junction bases left unmatched: 8. CDR1 is MGHRA and CDR2 is YSYEKL in the germline V gene. CDR3 length: 14 amino acids. The CDR3: CASSQGDRDREAFF. DNA for the CDR3: TGCGCCAGCAGCCAGGGGGACCGGGACAGGGAAGCTTTCTTT.

The chain links TRBV7-8 to TRBJ2-3; D is unresolved. Germline V gene data show CDR1 as SGHVS and CDR2 as FQNEAQ. The CDR3 runs 14 residues. Between the trimmed V and J ends, which lost 4 bases and 8 bases, there was a span of 16 bases. CDR3 region: CASSSASTVGTQYF. The CDR3 DNA sequence: TGTGCCAGCAGCTCAGCGTCTACAGTGGGTACGCAGTATTTT.

The chain recombines TRBV6-5 with TRBJ1-2; D not certain. The V end lost 0 bases, the J end lost 5 bases, and 13 bases lay between the germline ends. Germline CDR1 and CDR2: MNHEY and SVGAGI. The CDR3 is made up of 15 amino acids. The CDR3 DNA reads as TGTGCCAGCAGTTACTCGAAGCAGCCGGCTTATGGCTACACCTTC. Translation: CASSYSKQPAYGYTF.

A few counts support this clone. The genes are TRBV5-1 and TRBJ1-2; 7 bases agree with TRBD1. In germline, CDR1 is SGHRS, CDR2 YFSETQ. This CDR3 comprises 16 residues. With V trimmed by 3 bases and J by 7 bases, 15 bases remained unmatched. DNA for the CDR3: TGCGCCAGCAGCTCGGGTCTGGACAGGCCCTGGGGTGGCTACACCTTC. Its protein product is CASSSGLDRPWGGYTF.

The rearrangement joins TRBV11-2 to TRBJ1-5; a possible D gene is TRBD1 (6 bases). Germline CDR1 SGHAT, CDR2 FQNNGV. The CDR3 length is 15 residues. The germline V and J ends were trimmed by 1 base and 5 bases, with 12 bases remaining between them. The CDR3 nucleotides are TGTGCCAGCAGCTTAGGCTCGGGGGGCTATCAGCCCCAGCATTTT. Protein product: CASSLGSGGYQPQHF.

The V gene is TRBV7-2, the J gene TRBJ1-5; D is unresolved. The CDR3 consists of 14 residues. Trimming stripped 1 base from V and 5 bases from J, with 9 bases between. Germline V gene lookup returns CDR1 SGHTA and CDR2 FQGNSA. CDR3: CASSLDPIDQPQHF. The DNA for the CDR3 is TGTGCCAGCAGCTTAGACCCAATAGATCAGCCCCAGCATTTT.

This chain links TRBV20-1 with TRBJ2-5; 7 bases match TRBD1. Germline lookup yields CDR1 DFQATT and CDR2 SNEGSKA (reference sequence). The CDR3 loop spans 10 amino acids. V trimming: 6 bases; J trimming: 9 bases; junction bases outside the gene matches: 4. CDR3 in DNA: TGCAGTGCCCAGGGGGTTGCCCAGTACTTC. Translation gives CSAQGVAQYF.

This chain links TRBV3-1 (or the pseudogene TRBV3-2) with TRBJ2-5; D is ambiguous. Trimming shortened V by 0 bases and J by 3 bases, and 8 bases separated the two germline ends. Germline CDR1 reads LGHDT; CDR2 reads YNNKEL (reference sequence). The CDR3 totals 14 residues. CDR3 sequence reads: CASSQEGGKETQYF. Written as DNA, the CDR3 is TGTGCCAGCAGCCAAGAGGGTGGAAAAGAGACCCAGTACTTC.

The chain is built from TRBV5-6 and TRBJ1-2, with D possibly TRBD1 on 5 matching bases. The germline gives CDR1 SGHDT, CDR2 YYEEEE. Trimming shortened V by 0 bases and J by 14 bases, and 11 bases separated the two germline ends. This CDR3 has 11 amino acids. The CDR3 is CASSLGDLGTF. The CDR3 DNA is TGTGCCAGCAGCTTGGGGGACTTAGGGACCTTC.

The chain uses TRBV2 and TRBJ1-1; D call uncertain. This CDR3 has 13 residues. V was pared by 9 bases and J by 5 bases, with 16 bases between. In germline, CDR1 is SNHLY, CDR2 FYNNEI. The CDR3 spells CASTPASGTEAFF. The CDR3 region has the DNA TGTGCCAGTACGCCAGCTAGCGGGACTGAAGCTTTCTTT.

The rearrangement links TRBV10-3 to TRBJ1-6; D is unresolved. Trimming removed 0 bases from V and 10 bases from J, with 13 bases in between. From germline, CDR1 is ENHRY and CDR2 SYGVKD. This CDR3 has 15 amino acids. The CDR3 sequence: CAISESEGSGSPLHF. Here the CDR3 DNA reads TGTGCCATCAGTGAGTCGGAAGGGTCAGGATCACCCCTCCACTTT.

This clone was counted between two and nine times. This specimen includes other DNA sequences encoding the same CDR3. The chain has TRBV5-4 and TRBJ1-2; TRBD1 agrees at 9 bases. Germline CDR1 is SGHNT and CDR2 is YYREEE (reference sequence). The CDR3 is 15 amino acids. V trimming: 4 bases; J trimming: 5 bases; junction bases outside the gene matches: 9. The CDR3 region is CASSPDRGRRYGYTF. As DNA, the CDR3 is TGTGCCAGCAGCCCGGACAGGGGCCGGAGATATGGCTACACCTTC.

This clone was seen only once. The V gene is TRBV29-1, the J gene TRBJ1-1; D is perhaps TRBD1 (6 bases). V was shortened by 4 bases and J by 0 bases, with 15 bases between the two germline ends. CDR3 length: 15 residues. Germline V CDR1 and CDR2: SQVTM, ANQGSEA. This chain's CDR3 is CSVGQGWGMNTEAFF. The CDR3, as DNA: TGCAGCGTTGGGCAGGGGTGGGGCATGAACACTGAAGCTTTCTTT.

Notes on this clone: Germline and junction disagree at one end, which may indicate a read error. The J gene is TRBJ2-1, the V gene TRBV6-5; 9 nucleotides match TRBD2. The CDR3 runs 13 residues. Germline CDR1 reads MNHEY; CDR2 reads SVGAGI. The DNA for the CDR3 is TGTGCCAGCAGTTACGAGCGGGGGGCCGCTAGGGTCTTC. As protein: CASSYERGAARVF.

CDR3 nucleotides: TGTGCCAGCAGCCAAGGTGGGACAGGCGATCAGCCCCAGCATTTT. Its protein is CASSQGGTGDQPQHF. V usage is TRBV4-2 and J usage is TRBJ1-5; 8 nucleotides line up with TRBD1. Germline V gives CDR1 LGHNA, CDR2 YNFKEQ. CDR3 length equals 15 residues. V dropped 1 base and J dropped 5; count of bases not matched to a gene: 4.